Shown below are 13 T cell receptor beta chains from a single sample sequenced in a study of radiotherapy plus CTLA-4 blockade in lung cancer. Clones were read by immunoSEQ multiplex PCR, and TCRdb kept only the in-frame ones, dropping some. Altogether some 87,000 clones are present, under 85% being singletons, with the ten largest covering more than 14%. Here the sequenced sample was peripheral blood, taken from a patient treated with radiotherapy plus ipilimumab. The receptors shown here come from a human donor with non-small cell lung cancer that progressed on radiotherapy plus ipilimumab.

The V gene is TRBV7-9, the J gene TRBJ1-2, with D possibly being TRBD1 (5 bases). The ends were cut back, 7 bases at V and 0 bases at J, with 18 bases in the middle. Germline V gives CDR1 SEHNR, CDR2 FQNEAQ (reference sequence). CDR3 length: 16 amino acids. The CDR3 sequence: CASNDGHLNTNYGYTF. CDR3 coding DNA: TGTGCCAGCAACGACGGACATCTGAACACTAACTATGGCTACACCTTC.

V usage is TRBV7-3 and J usage is TRBJ2-5; no firm D call. Between the trimmed V and J ends, which lost 2 bases and 0 bases, there was a span of 7 bases. The CDR3 extends over 14 amino acids. Per germline, CDR1 SGHTA and CDR2 FQGTGA. CDR3 region: CASSLLPNQETQYF. Written as DNA, the CDR3 is TGTGCCAGCAGCTTACTCCCCAACCAAGAGACCCAGTACTTC.

This chain joins TRBV21-1 and TRBJ1-1; the DNA was not compared with TRBD1, the D call given in the table. TRBV21-1 is noted as a pseudogene. The CDR3 runs to 16 residues. CDR3 amino acids: CASSKVREQGDTEAFF. The CDR3 DNA sequence: TGTGCCAGCAGCAAAGTCAGGGAGCAGGGGGACACTGAAGCTTTCTTT.

The J gene is TRBJ2-1, the V gene TRBV4-3; 7 nucleotides agree with TRBD1. In germline, CDR1 is LGHNA, CDR2 YSLEER. CDR3 length: 18 amino acids. The J segment lost 3 bases and the V segment lost 2 bases, leaving 13 bases of the junction unmatched. DNA of the CDR3: TGCGCCAGCAGCCAACGAACCACCGGGACAGAAAACTACAATGAGCAGTTCTTC. It encodes CASSQRTTGTENYNEQFF.

This clone has just a few counts. The J gene is TRBJ2-3, the V gene TRBV6-1; 8 bases match TRBD2. This CDR3 has 16 residues. With V trimmed by 2 bases and J by 2 bases, 6 bases remained unmatched. Germline values: CDR1 MNHNS, CDR2 SASEGT. This chain's CDR3 is CASSEYIAGNTDTQYF. DNA of the CDR3: TGTGCCAGCAGTGAATACATAGCGGGGAACACAGATACGCAGTATTTT.

The chain couples TRBV27 to TRBJ1-5; D is unresolved. This CDR3 has 13 amino acids. Trimming shortened V by 3 bases and J by 5 bases, and 8 bases separated the two germline ends. Germline CDR1 reads MNHEY; CDR2 reads SMNVEV (reference sequence). The CDR3 DNA reads as TGTGCCAGCAGTTTGGCCAGAGATCAGCCCCAGCATTTT. As protein: CASSLARDQPQHF.

The rearrangement links TRBV6-1 to TRBJ2-7; 8 bases are a match to TRBD1. The J segment lost 2 bases and the V segment lost 4 bases, leaving 4 bases of the junction unmatched. The CDR3 consists of 14 residues. Germline V gene lookup returns CDR1 MNHNS and CDR2 SASEGT. CDR3 residues: CASSGRQGTYEQYF. CDR3 coding DNA: TGTGCCAGCAGTGGTCGACAGGGGACCTACGAGCAGTACTTC.

This sequence joins TRBV5-5 and TRBJ1-5, with 7 bases that match TRBD1. The ends lost 4 bases at V and 2 bases at J; junction bases unmatched: 6. This CDR3 has 15 amino acids. Per germline, CDR1 SGHKS and CDR2 YYEKEE (reference sequence). CDR3 sequence reads: CASSGGQVGNQPQHF. The CDR3 bases are TGTGCCAGCAGCGGAGGACAGGTGGGCAATCAGCCCCAGCATTTT.

V usage is TRBV5-6 and J usage is TRBJ2-1; D is uncertain. V shed 2 bases and J shed 0 bases, with 12 bases lying between them. Germline V gene lookup returns CDR1 SGHDT and CDR2 YYEEEE. This CDR3 has 16 residues. The CDR3 coding sequence is TGTGCCAGCAGCTTCTTCCCCCCCAGCTCCTACAATGAGCAGTTCTTC. Protein product: CASSFFPPSSYNEQFF.

This clone was counted once. The rearrangement uses TRBV5-1 and TRBJ2-1; 14 nucleotides line up with TRBD2. V shed 4 bases, J shed 8 bases, and the junction held 8 bases outside the gene matches. The CDR3 has 16 amino acids. The V gene's germline CDR1 is SGHRS and CDR2 YFSETQ. In DNA, the CDR3 is TGCGCCAGCAGCCCAGGACTAGCGGGAGGCCTGGATGAGCAGTTCTTC. Its translation is CASSPGLAGGLDEQFF.

The rearrangement joins TRBV19 to TRBJ2-5; D is undetermined. CDR1 is LNHDA and CDR2 is SQIVND in the germline V gene (reference sequence). V lost 6 bases and J 0 bases, leaving 11 bases between the germline ends. The CDR3 has 14 residues. The CDR3 protein is CASSDGLYQETQYF. The CDR3 DNA reads TGTGCCAGTAGCGACGGCTTGTACCAAGAGACCCAGTACTTC.

The chain uses TRBV7-5 and TRBJ1-6; the table gives TRBD1 as D, unverified against the DNA. TRBV7-5 is a recognized pseudogene. CDR3 size: 17 residues. The DNA for the CDR3 is TGTGTCAGAAGCTTAATGGGCCCACCCAGGGGCAATTCACCCCTCCACTTT. Amino acid sequence: CVRSLMGPPRGNSPLHF.

V and J are TRBV9 and TRBJ2-3, with 11 bases matching TRBD2. This CDR3 is built from 16 residues. Germline V gene data show CDR1 as SGDLS and CDR2 as YYNGEE. Losses at the gene ends were 0 bases for V and 6 bases for J; bases not matched to a gene: 6. CDR3 nucleotide sequence: TGTGCCAGCAGCGTAGGACTAGCGGGATTCTCGGATACGCAGTATTTT. Amino acids: CASSVGLAGFSDTQYF.